These 23 T cell receptor beta chains were sequenced from one sample in a study of early T cells in non-severe SARS-CoV-2 infection. TCRdb passed the 5' RACE reads through MiXCR, listing each CDR3 protein once. This table has about 130,000 distinct CDR3 sequences, about 15% appearing once. Sequencing was performed on whole blood. The receptors were sampled from an adult who was a healthcare worker with PCR-confirmed SARS-CoV-2 infection or an uninfected control (not recorded which).

This chain's CDR3 is CASSSTPAEKLFF. CDR3 nucleotide sequence: TGTGCCAGCAGCTCAACGCCAGCGGAAAAACTGTTTTTT. The chain carries TRBV7-9 and TRBJ1-4; D unclear. This CDR3 is 13 amino acids long. CDR1 SEHNR and CDR2 FQNEAQ come from the germline V gene (reference sequence). The V gene lost 4 bases and the J gene lost 8 bases, with 11 bases spanning the gap. Looking up the rest from reference TRBV7-9 and TRBJ1-4 gives the full variable domain: DTGVSQNPRHKITKRGQNVTFRCDPISEHNRLYWYRQTLGQGPEFLTYFQNEAQLEKSRLLSDRFSAERPKGSFSTLEIQRTEQGDSAMYLCASSSTPAEKLFFGSGTQLSVL.

This clonotype was found a few times. The chain links TRBV18 to TRBJ2-7, with a possible D match to TRBD1 (7 bases). V was shortened by 3 bases and J by 6 bases, with 18 bases between the two germline ends. This CDR3 has 15 residues. Germline V gives CDR1 KGHSH, CDR2 LQKENI. Here the CDR3 reads CASSPQSNRGGEQYF. The CDR3 region has the DNA TGTGCCAGCTCACCTCAATCAAACAGGGGAGGCGAGCAGTACTTC.

In this sample, this clonotype turned up a few times. This chain connects TRBV18 to TRBJ1-5; D unresolved. The CDR3 spans 14 residues. V gave up 2 bases and J gave up 0 bases, with 5 bases separating them. The germline V gene encodes CDR1 KGHSH and CDR2 LQKENI. The CDR3: CASSPGNSNQPQHF. For the CDR3, the DNA is TGTGCCAGCTCACCAGGGAATAGCAATCAGCCCCAGCATTTT.

This clonotype was observed a few times. The chain combines TRBV12-3 or TRBV12-4 with TRBJ2-7, with D tentatively TRBD1 (7 bases). V lost 5 bases and J lost 1, with 12 bases in between. The CDR3 loop spans 14 amino acids. CDR3 in DNA: TGTGCCAGCAGTCACCAGGGGGGATCCTACGAGCAGTACTTC. This sequence encodes CASSHQGGSYEQYF.

V and J are TRBV2 and TRBJ1-2, with D tentatively TRBD1 (5 bases). CDR1 is SNHLY, CDR2 FYNNEI, per germline. The CDR3 is 13 residues long. Trimming removed 2 bases from V and 5 bases from J, with 9 bases in between. CDR3 DNA sequence: TGTGCCAGCAGTGAACGGGGGGATTATGGCTACACCTTC. This encodes CASSERGDYGYTF.

This clonotype was picked up a small number of times. This chain joins TRBV12-5 and TRBJ2-5, with D uncertain. The CDR3 runs to 11 residues. Trimming took off 9 bases at V and 6 bases at J, with 11 bases between the two ends. CDR1 and CDR2 from the germline V gene are LGHNT and FRNRAP. This CDR3 reads CASGSRQTQYF. CDR3 nucleotide sequence: TGTGCTAGCGGAAGTCGGCAGACCCAGTACTTC.

The chain recombines TRBV13 with TRBJ2-7, with TRBD1 matching over 9 bases. J gave up 7 bases and V 0 bases, and 7 bases lay outside the gene matches. This CDR3 has 15 residues. The germline gives CDR1 PRHDT, CDR2 FYEKMQ (reference sequence). The CDR3 sequence is CASSLGGTGFKEQYF. In DNA form, the CDR3 reads TGTGCCAGCAGCTTAGGGGGGACAGGGTTTAAAGAGCAGTACTTC.

The chain employs TRBV5-1 and TRBJ2-4; 7 nucleotides match TRBD1. This CDR3 region has 11 residues. Germline V lookup: CDR1 SGHRS, CDR2 YFSETQ. V gave up 8 bases and J gave up 8 bases; unmatched junction bases: 4. This CDR3 reads CASRQGDIQYF. The CDR3 nucleotides are TGCGCCAGTAGACAGGGCGACATTCAGTACTTC.

This clonotype was counted only a few times. This rearrangement joins TRBV27 to TRBJ2-5, with D tentatively TRBD1 or TRBD2 (5 bases each). Germline assignment: CDR1 MNHEY and CDR2 SMNVEV (reference sequence). V dropped 5 bases and J dropped 1 base, with 14 bases sitting between them. This CDR3 region has 15 residues. The chain's CDR3 is CASSTLGDPQETQYF. For the CDR3, the DNA is TGTGCCAGCAGTACCTTGGGGGACCCCCAAGAGACCCAGTACTTC.

This clonotype has more than one count but fewer than ten. The genes are TRBV20-1 and TRBJ2-3; perhaps TRBD1 as D (5 bases). V was cut by 1 base and J by 4 bases, with 15 bases left in between. Germline lookup yields CDR1 DFQATT and CDR2 SNEGSKA (reference sequence). The CDR3 loop spans 15 amino acids. This chain's CDR3 is CSARVHQGSPDTQYF. Written as DNA, the CDR3 is TGCAGTGCTAGAGTTCACCAGGGCTCCCCAGATACGCAGTATTTT.

There are a few counts of this clonotype. The rearrangement links TRBV4-1 to TRBJ1-2; perhaps TRBD1 as D (5 bases). Deletions cut 4 bases from V and 1 base from J, with 13 bases between. The CDR3 spans 15 residues. Germline assignment: CDR1 MGHRA and CDR2 YSYEKL. The CDR3 DNA is TGCGCCAGCAGCCCCTACCCGGGGGGTAACTATGGCTACACCTTC. It translates to CASSPYPGGNYGYTF.

The CDR3 reads CASSLALVTTTDGYTF. The CDR3 DNA sequence: TGTGCCAGCAGCTTAGCCCTCGTAACCACGACTGATGGCTACACCTTC. The chain recombines TRBV7-9 with TRBJ1-2; D uncertain. The CDR3 spans 16 residues. Germline CDR1 and CDR2: SEHNR and FQNEAQ (reference sequence). The V and J ends lost 0 bases and 6 bases respectively, with 17 bases between them.

There are a few counts of this clonotype. The gene calls are TRBV20-1 and TRBJ2-1, with D maybe TRBD1 (6 bases). Germline lookup yields CDR1 DFQATT and CDR2 SNEGSKA (reference sequence). V was shortened by 6 bases and J by 4 bases, with 16 bases between the two germline ends. The CDR3 consists of 14 residues. CDR3 nucleotides: TGCAGTGCCCGGTCCCGGGACAATTACAATGAGCAGTTCTTC. Its translation is CSARSRDNYNEQFF.

This rearrangement joins TRBV6-6 to TRBJ1-1; TRBD1 agrees at 11 bases. The germline gives CDR1 MNHNY, CDR2 SVGAGI (reference sequence). The length of the CDR3 is 15 residues. The V and J ends lost 2 bases and 6 bases, in that order; junction bases with no gene match: 5. The CDR3 spells CASSYGDRGLPEAFF. As DNA, the CDR3 is TGTGCCAGCAGTTACGGGGACAGGGGGTTGCCTGAAGCTTTCTTT.

This clonotype was recorded a few times. The rearrangement links TRBV3-1 to TRBJ2-3; D is unresolved. The length of the CDR3 is 16 residues. Trimming left V 2 bases short and J 6 bases short, with 18 bases between. The V gene's germline CDR1 is LGHDT and CDR2 YNNKEL (reference sequence). CDR3 sequence (DNA): TGTGCCAGCAGCCAACCTGGGCACGGAGTTTCGGATACGCAGTATTTT. Translation: CASSQPGHGVSDTQYF.

V and J are TRBV5-1 and TRBJ2-1; the D gene could be TRBD1 or TRBD2 (5 bases each). CDR3 size: 15 residues. CDR1 is SGHRS, CDR2 YFSETQ, per germline. V was shortened by 0 bases and J by 4 bases, with 11 bases between the two germline ends. For the CDR3, the DNA is TGCGCCAGCAGCTTGGGACAGCGGTCTTACAATGAGCAGTTCTTC. Its translation is CASSLGQRSYNEQFF.

This sequence joins TRBV18 and TRBJ2-2; TRBD1 agrees at 10 bases. V shed 4 bases and J 6 bases; nucleotides not matched to a gene: 2. Germline CDR1 KGHSH, CDR2 LQKENI. This CDR3 region has 14 residues. CDR3 region: CASSRGQGAGELFF. CDR3 DNA: TGTGCCAGCTCACGAGGACAGGGGGCCGGGGAGCTGTTTTTT. Supplemented by reference TRBV18 and TRBJ2-2, the full variable domain reads NAGVMQNPRHLVRRRGQEARLRCSPMKGHSHVYWYRQLPEEGLKFMVYLQKENIIDESGMPKERFSAEFPKEGPSILRIQQVVRGDSAAYFCASSRGQGAGELFFGEGSRLTVL.

This clonotype was seen only a few times. J is TRBJ2-3 and V is TRBV7-9, with 7 bases aligning to TRBD1. From germline, CDR1 is SEHNR and CDR2 FQNEAQ (reference sequence). This CDR3 has 13 residues. V trimming: 4 bases; J trimming: 9 bases; junction bases outside the gene matches: 7. CDR3 region: CASSSRGPETQYF. For the CDR3, the DNA is TGTGCCAGCAGCTCTAGGGGGCCTGAGACGCAGTATTTT.

This clonotype occurred a few times. The chain has TRBV20-1 and TRBJ2-1; the match to TRBD2 covers 8 bases. Germline V gene sequence: CDR1 DFQATT, CDR2 SNEGSKA (reference sequence). The CDR3 consists of 16 residues. V shed 3 bases and J 3 bases; nucleotides not matched to a gene: 10. The CDR3 sequence is CSASSLTGGLYNEQFF. The CDR3 coding sequence is TGCAGTGCTAGTTCGCTGACGGGGGGGCTCTACAATGAGCAGTTCTTC.

This clonotype came up many times. The CDR3 is CASSMTGVGNEQFF. For the CDR3, the DNA is TGTGCCAGTAGTATGACGGGGGTAGGGAATGAGCAGTTCTTC. The V call is TRBV19, the J call TRBJ2-1; a possible D gene is TRBD2 (6 bases). Trimming took 3 bases from V and 7 from J, leaving 13 bases between them. Germline CDR1 LNHDA, CDR2 SQIVND (reference sequence). The CDR3 runs to 14 residues.

This clonotype appeared a few times. The J gene is TRBJ1-2, the V gene TRBV3-1; D unclear. Germline lookup yields CDR1 LGHDT and CDR2 YNNKEL (reference sequence). The CDR3 consists of 15 residues. V was cut by 4 bases and J by 0 bases, with 12 bases left in between. The CDR3 nucleotides read TGTGCCAGCAGCCCCAAAGCACAGCCTAACTATGGCTACACCTTC. This sequence encodes CASSPKAQPNYGYTF.

V and J are TRBV7-3 and TRBJ1-1; the D is unclear. Trimming left V 4 bases short and J 3 bases short, with 12 bases between. CDR1 and CDR2 from the germline V gene are SGHTA and FQGTGA. The CDR3 covers 14 residues. The DNA for the CDR3 is TGTGCCAGCAGCTCACTAGGGCCTCACACTGAAGCTTTCTTT. Amino acids: CASSSLGPHTEAFF.

The table lists this clonotype with many counts. The junction and the germline gene differ at one end; a read error may be behind it. The chain joins TRBV10-3 to TRBJ1-1, with a possible D match to TRBD1 (6 bases). CDR1 and CDR2 (germline): ENHRY, SYGVKD. The length of the CDR3 is 16 residues. The CDR3 DNA follows: TGTGCCATCAGTGGAGGTCAGGGGAGTTTGAATACTGAAGCTTTCTTT. The encoded protein is CAISGGQGSLNTEAFF.